The T cell receptor beta chain under discussion was sequenced for a study of graft-versus-host responses after intestinal transplantation (dated by TCRdb to the early 2020s). For the wider study: The transplants that recipients got were multivisceral, liver-intestinal, or isolated intestinal. Every recipient was given anti-thymocyte globulin induction, followed by about 3 years of maintenance tacrolimus and steroids. After intestinal transplantation, graft-versus-host and host-versus-graft alloreactive T cell clones in the graft, circulation and bone marrow were tracked using bulk TCR-beta CDR3 sequencing. To identify alloreactive clones, pre-transplant mixed lymphocyte reaction products were sequenced and then compared with unstimulated pre-transplant donor and recipient T cells. The cohort enrolled some 23 intestinal transplant recipients including one retransplant, and a few patients lacking pretransplant specimens were excluded. A peak of at least 4% donor T cells among recipient peripheral blood mononuclear cells was the definition used for donor T cell macrochimerism. Rather than going through the commercial service, samples from a few later patients were sequenced in-house on an Illumina MiSeq and processed with MiXCR.

To prepare the library, the immunoSEQ multiplex PCR assay was applied. For most patients, genomic DNA was subjected to high-throughput TCR-beta CDR3 sequencing by Adaptive Biotechnologies. In the original analysis: TCR sequencing data were retrieved from Adaptive's ImmunoSEQ software for some 17 patients, whereas a few other patients were processed with MiXCR and VDJtools. CDR3 nucleotide sequences shared by donor and recipient were removed because the origin of these sequences could not be assigned. Alloreactive clones required at least 2-fold expansion over unstimulated cells and minimum CFSE-low frequency of 0.002% (template counts) or 0.001% (read counts). Clones detected in sequenced pre-transplant spleen, lymph node, or MLR CFSE-low populations of the donor or recipient were defined as mappable. Cumulative frequency of alloreactive clones was calculated as a percentage of all sequences weighted by copy number. TCRdb mirrors the immuneACCESS table, restricted to in-frame sequences. Some clones are absent from its copies; in checked studies, under half trace to an unresolved V gene, and the reason for the others is unknown. The V and J calls and clone size were taken over from that table, and D and trimming were inferred from the DNA. Counted in this sample were over 60,000 clones; 89% of them appeared once. The ten biggest clones cover around 1.8% of the sample.

To isolate intraepithelial and lamina propria lymphocytes from graft specimens, dithiothreitol, EDTA incubations and collagenase D digestion were used. Bulk TCR-beta sequencing was performed on serial intestinal graft biopsy specimens collected as late as 600 days after transplant. General findings and caveats noted by the study authors: Early after transplant, peak levels of circulating GvH clones were found to be associated with declines in HvG clones. The conclusions were limited by the relatively low number and heterogeneity of the intestinal transplant patients. GvH clones were detected in recipient bone marrow, and some of these GvH clones were observed earlier in ileal mucosa or blood, consistent with an intestinal mucosal origin. Patients with donor T cell macrochimerism had high GvH to HvG T cell clonal ratios in their allografts.

CDR1 is given as GTSNPN and CDR2 as SVGIG, both from the germline V gene (reference sequence). Inclusive of the bounding cysteine and phenylalanine, the CDR3 is 14 residues long. Left in the record is the CDR3 DNA by itself, 42 bases read in frame from the first base. The junction carries 15 bases between V and J, which are trimmed by 2 bases and 5 bases respectively. A note on this clone: It has no known antigen specificity. No qualities accompany the bases; no much larger clone lies one base away.

The specimen was ileum tissue, collected approximately 56 weeks after transplant. The receptor chain draws on TRBV30 and TRBJ1-1; tentative D gene TRBD1, with 5 bases matching. This receptor was taken from a human patient who received an intestinal transplant, so some T cells may come from the graft donor. CDR3 region: CAWSFGGGSTEAFF. The nucleotide sequence is TGTGCCTGGAGTTTTGGGGGGGGATCGACTGAAGCTTTCTTT.